This T cell receptor beta chain stems from a study of technical replicates of blood from a few donors. The germline V gene encodes CDR1 DFQATT and CDR2 SNEGSKA (reference sequence). The CDR3 is made up of 11 amino acids. After removal of 5 bases from V and 5 bases from J, the junction contained 2 bases not matched to a gene. The protocol was immunoSEQ multiplex PCR, while the TCRdb copy is restricted to in-frame clones and leaves out a portion. The data hold almost 90,000 clones, with around 95% observed a single time. Sequencing was done on a sample of T cells isolated from PBMCs. The sequence was obtained from a human donor in good health. The rearrangement joins TRBV20-1 to TRBJ1-2; 7 nucleotides match TRBD1. CDR3 loop: CSALGQYGYTF. CDR3 DNA: TGCAGTGCTTTGGGACAGTATGGCTACACCTTC.